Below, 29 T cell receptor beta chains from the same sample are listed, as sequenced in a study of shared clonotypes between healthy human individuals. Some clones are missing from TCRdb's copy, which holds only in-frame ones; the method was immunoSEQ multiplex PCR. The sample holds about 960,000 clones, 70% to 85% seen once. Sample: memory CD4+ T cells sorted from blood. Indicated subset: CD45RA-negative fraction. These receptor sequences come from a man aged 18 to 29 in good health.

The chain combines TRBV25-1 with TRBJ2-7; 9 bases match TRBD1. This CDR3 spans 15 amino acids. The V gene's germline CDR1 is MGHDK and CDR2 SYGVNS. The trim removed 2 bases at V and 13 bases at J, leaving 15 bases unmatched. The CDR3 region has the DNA TGTGCCAGCAGTGAACCCGCCCCGAGGACAGGGGTGCTCTACTTC. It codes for CASSEPAPRTGVLYF.

CDR3 DNA sequence: TGTGCCAGCAGCTTCGCCGGGACAGGGGAAGAGACCCAGTACTTC. As protein: CASSFAGTGEETQYF. V and J are TRBV5-6 and TRBJ2-5, with TRBD1 matching over 10 bases. V was pared by 2 bases and J by 3 bases, with 4 bases of the junction left unmatched. CDR1 is SGHDT and CDR2 is YYEEEE in the germline V gene. This CDR3 contains 15 residues. Full variable domain (remainder filled in from reference TRBV5-6 and TRBJ2-5): DAGVTQSPTHLIKTRGQQVTLRCSPKSGHDTVSWYQQALGQGPQFIFQYYEEEERQRGNFPDRFSGHQFPNYSSELNVNALLLGDSALYLCASSFAGTGEETQYFGPGTRLLVL.

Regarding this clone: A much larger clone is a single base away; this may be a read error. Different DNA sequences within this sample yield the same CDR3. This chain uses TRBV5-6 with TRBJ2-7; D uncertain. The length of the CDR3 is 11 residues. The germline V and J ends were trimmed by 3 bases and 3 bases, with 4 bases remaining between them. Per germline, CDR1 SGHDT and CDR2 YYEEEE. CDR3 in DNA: TGTGCCAGCAGCTCCCTCTACGAGCAGTACTTC. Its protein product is CASSSLYEQYF.

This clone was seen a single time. For the CDR3, the DNA is TGCGCCAGCAGCCAAGAACCCCTCTCCTACGAGCAGTACTTC. Its protein is CASSQEPLSYEQYF. The chain couples TRBV4-3 to TRBJ2-7; D gene ambiguous. CDR1 LGHNA and CDR2 YSLEER come from the germline V gene. There are 14 residues in the CDR3. Trimming shortened V by 0 bases and J by 0 bases, and 6 bases separated the two germline ends.

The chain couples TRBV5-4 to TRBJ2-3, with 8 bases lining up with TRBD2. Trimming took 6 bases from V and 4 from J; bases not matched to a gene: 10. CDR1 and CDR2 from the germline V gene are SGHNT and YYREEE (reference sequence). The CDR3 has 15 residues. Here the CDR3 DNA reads TGTGCCAGCACCTCCCCGGGGGGGAGGGCAGATACGCAGTATTTT. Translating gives CASTSPGGRADTQYF.

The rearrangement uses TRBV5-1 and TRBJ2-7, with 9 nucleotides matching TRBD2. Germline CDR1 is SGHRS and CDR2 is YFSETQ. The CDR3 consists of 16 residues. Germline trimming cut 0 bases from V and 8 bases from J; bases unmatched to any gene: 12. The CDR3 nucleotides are TGCGCCAGCAGCTTGGGGCTAGCGGGGACCCCCTTGAAGCAGTACTTC. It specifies CASSLGLAGTPLKQYF.

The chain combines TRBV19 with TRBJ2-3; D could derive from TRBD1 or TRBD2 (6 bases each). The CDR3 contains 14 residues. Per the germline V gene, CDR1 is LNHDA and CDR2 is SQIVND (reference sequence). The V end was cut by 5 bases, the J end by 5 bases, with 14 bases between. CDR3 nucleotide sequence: TGTGCCAGTAGTGGGGGGCAGAAGGTAGATACGCAGTATTTT. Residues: CASSGGQKVDTQYF.

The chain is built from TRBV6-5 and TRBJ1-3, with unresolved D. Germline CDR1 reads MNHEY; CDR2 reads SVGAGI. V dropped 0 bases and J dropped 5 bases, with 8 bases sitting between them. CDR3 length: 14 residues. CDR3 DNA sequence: TGTGCCAGCAGTTACTCGATCGAGAGAAACACCATATATTTT. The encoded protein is CASSYSIERNTIYF.

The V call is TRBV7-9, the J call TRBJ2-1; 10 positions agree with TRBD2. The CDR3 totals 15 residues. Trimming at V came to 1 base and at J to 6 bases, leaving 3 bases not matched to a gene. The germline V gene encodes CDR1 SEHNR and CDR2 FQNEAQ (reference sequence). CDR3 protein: CASSLVAGGRNEQFF. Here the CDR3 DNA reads TGTGCCAGCAGCTTAGTAGCGGGAGGACGCAATGAGCAGTTCTTC. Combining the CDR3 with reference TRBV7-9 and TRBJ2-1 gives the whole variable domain DTGVSQNPRHKITKRGQNVTFRCDPISEHNRLYWYRQTLGQGPEFLTYFQNEAQLEKSRLLSDRFSAERPKGSFSTLEIQRTEQGDSAMYLCASSLVAGGRNEQFFGPGTRLTVL.

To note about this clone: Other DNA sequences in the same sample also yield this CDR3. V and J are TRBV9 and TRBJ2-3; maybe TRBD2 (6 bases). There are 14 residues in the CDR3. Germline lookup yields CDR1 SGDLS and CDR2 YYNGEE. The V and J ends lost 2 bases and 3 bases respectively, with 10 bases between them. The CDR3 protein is CASSVAGRTDTQYF. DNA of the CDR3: TGTGCCAGCAGCGTGGCAGGGAGGACAGATACGCAGTATTTT.

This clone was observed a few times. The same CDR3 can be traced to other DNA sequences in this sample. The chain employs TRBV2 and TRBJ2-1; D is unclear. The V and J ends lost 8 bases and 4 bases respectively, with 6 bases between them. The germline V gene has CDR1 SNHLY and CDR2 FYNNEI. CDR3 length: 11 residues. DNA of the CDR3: TGTGCCAGCGGGCCTTACAATGAGCAGTTCTTC. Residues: CASGPYNEQFF.

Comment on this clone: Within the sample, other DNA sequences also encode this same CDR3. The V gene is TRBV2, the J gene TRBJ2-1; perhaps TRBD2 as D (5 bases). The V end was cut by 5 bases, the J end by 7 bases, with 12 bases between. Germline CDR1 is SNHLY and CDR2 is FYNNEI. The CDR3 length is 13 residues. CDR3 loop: CASSSTGGNEQFF. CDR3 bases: TGTGCCAGCAGTTCCACCGGCGGGAATGAGCAGTTCTTC.

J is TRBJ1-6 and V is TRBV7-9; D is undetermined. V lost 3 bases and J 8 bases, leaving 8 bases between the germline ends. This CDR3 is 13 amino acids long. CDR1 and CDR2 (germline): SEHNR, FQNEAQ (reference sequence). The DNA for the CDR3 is TGTGCCAGCAGCTTGAGTAGAGATTCACCCCTCCACTTT. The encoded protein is CASSLSRDSPLHF.

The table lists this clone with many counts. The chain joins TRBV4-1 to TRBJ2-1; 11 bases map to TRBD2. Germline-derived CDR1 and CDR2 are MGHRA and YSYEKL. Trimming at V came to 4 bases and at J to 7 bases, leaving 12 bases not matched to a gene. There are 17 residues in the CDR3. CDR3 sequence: CASSRLTTSGSGNEQFF. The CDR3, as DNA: TGCGCCAGCAGCCGATTAACTACTAGCGGGAGTGGTAATGAGCAGTTCTTC.

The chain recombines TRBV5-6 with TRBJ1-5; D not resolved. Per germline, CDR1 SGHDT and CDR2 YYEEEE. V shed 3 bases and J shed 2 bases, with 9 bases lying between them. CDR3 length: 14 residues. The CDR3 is CASSSPFGNQPQHF. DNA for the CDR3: TGTGCCAGCAGCTCCCCCTTTGGCAATCAGCCCCAGCATTTT.

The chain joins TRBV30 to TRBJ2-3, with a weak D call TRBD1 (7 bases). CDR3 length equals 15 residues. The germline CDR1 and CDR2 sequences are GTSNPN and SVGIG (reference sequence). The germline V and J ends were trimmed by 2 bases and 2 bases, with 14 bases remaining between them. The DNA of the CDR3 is TGTGCCTGGAGTCCGGGGGACAGACTCACAGATACGCAGTATTTT. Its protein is CAWSPGDRLTDTQYF. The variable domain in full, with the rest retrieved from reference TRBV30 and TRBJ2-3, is SQTIHQWPATLVQPVGSPLSLECTVEGTSNPNLYWYRQAAGRGLQLLFYSVGIGQISSEVPQNLSASRPQDRQFILSSKKLLLSDSGFYLCAWSPGDRLTDTQYFGPGTRLTVL.

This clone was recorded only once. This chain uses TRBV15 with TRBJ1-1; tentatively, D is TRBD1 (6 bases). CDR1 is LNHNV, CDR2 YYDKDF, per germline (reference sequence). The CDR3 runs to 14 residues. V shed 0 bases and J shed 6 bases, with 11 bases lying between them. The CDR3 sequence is CATSREGGGAEAFF. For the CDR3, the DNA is TGTGCCACCAGCAGAGAGGGTGGGGGCGCTGAAGCTTTCTTT.

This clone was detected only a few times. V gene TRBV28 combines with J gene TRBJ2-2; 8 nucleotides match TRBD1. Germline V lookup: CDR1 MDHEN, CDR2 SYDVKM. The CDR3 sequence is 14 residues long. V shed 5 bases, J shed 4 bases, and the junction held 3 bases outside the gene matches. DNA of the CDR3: TGTGCCAGCAGTCCGGACAGGGTCACCGGGGAGCTGTTTTTT. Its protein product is CASSPDRVTGELFF.

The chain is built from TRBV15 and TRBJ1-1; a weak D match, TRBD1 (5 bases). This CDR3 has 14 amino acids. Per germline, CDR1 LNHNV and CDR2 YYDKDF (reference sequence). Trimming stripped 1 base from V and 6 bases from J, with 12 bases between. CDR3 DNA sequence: TGTGCCACCAGCAGAGGCCAGGGAGTCGCTGAAGCTTTCTTT. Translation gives CATSRGQGVAEAFF. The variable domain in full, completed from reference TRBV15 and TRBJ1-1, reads DAMVIQNPRYQVTQFGKPVTLSCSQTLNHNVMYWYQQKSSQAPKLLFHYYDKDFNNEADTPDNFQSRRPNTSFCFLDIRSPGLGDTAMYLCATSRGQGVAEAFFGQGTRLTVV.

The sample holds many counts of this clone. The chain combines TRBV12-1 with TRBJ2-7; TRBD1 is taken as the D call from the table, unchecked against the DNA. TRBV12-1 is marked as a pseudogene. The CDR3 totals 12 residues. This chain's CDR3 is CARGKGTNEQYF. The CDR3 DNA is TGTGCCAGAGGGAAGGGGACAAACGAGCAGTACTTC.

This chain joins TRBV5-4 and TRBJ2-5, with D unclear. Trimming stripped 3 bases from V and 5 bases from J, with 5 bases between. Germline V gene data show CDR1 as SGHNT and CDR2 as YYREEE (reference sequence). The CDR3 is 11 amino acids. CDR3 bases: TGTGCCAGCAGCTCCGTTGAGACCCAGTACTTC. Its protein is CASSSVETQYF.

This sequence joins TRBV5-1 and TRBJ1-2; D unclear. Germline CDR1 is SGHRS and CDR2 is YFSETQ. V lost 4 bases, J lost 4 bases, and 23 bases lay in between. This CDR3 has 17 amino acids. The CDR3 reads CASSDGVSPSWGYGYTF. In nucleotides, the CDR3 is TGCGCCAGCAGCGATGGCGTCTCCCCCTCTTGGGGCTATGGCTACACCTTC.

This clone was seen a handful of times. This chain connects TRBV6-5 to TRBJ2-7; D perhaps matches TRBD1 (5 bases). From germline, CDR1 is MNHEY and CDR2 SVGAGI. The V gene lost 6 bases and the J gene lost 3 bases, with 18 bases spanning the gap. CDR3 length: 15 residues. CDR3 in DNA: TGTGCCAGCAGACGTAGCAGAGGCAGGGACTACGAGCAGTACTTC. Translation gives CASRRSRGRDYEQYF.

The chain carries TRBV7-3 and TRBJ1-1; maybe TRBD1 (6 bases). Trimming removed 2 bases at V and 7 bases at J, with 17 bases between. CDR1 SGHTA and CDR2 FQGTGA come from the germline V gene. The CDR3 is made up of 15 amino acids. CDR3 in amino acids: CASSLSAGAPFEAFF. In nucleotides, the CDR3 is TGTGCCAGCAGCTTATCGGCAGGGGCACCCTTTGAAGCTTTCTTT. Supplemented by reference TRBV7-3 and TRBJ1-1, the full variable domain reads GAGVSQTPSNKVTEKGKYVELRCDPISGHTALYWYRQSLGQGPEFLIYFQGTGAADDSGLPNDRFFAVRPEGSVSTLKIQRTERGDSAVYLCASSLSAGAPFEAFFGQGTRLTVV.

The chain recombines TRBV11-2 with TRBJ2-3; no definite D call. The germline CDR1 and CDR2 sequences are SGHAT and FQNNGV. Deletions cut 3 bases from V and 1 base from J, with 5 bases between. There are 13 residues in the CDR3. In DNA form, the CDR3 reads TGTGCCAGCAGCTTCCAGGGCACAGATACGCAGTATTTT. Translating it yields CASSFQGTDTQYF.

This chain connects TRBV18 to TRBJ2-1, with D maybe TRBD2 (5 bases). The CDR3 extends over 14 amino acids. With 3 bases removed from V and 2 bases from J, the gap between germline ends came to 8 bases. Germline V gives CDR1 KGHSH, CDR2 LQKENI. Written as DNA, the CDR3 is TGTGCCAGCTCACCGGCCGGGACCTACAATGAGCAGTTCTTC. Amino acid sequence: CASSPAGTYNEQFF.

CDR3 in amino acids: CASRARAIEKLFF. The DNA for the CDR3 is TGTGCCAGCAGAGCCAGGGCAATTGAAAAACTGTTTTTT. The chain links TRBV6-1 to TRBJ1-4; tentatively, D is TRBD1 (5 bases). Germline CDR1 and CDR2: MNHNS and SASEGT. The CDR3 is 13 residues long. V was pared by 6 bases and J by 7 bases, with 12 bases between.

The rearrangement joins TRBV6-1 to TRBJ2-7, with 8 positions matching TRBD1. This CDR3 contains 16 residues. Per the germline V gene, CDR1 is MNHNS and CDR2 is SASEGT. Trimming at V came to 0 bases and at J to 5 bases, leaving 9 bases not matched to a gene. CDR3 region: CASSEAWRQGFHEQYF. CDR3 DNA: TGTGCCAGCAGTGAAGCGTGGAGACAGGGGTTCCACGAGCAGTACTTC.

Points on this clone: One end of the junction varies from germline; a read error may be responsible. CDR3 bases: TGTGCTAGCAGCCAGGGACTTAGCACAGATACGCAGTATTTT. It translates to CASSQGLSTDTQYF. V gene TRBV7-7 combines with J gene TRBJ2-3; a possible D gene is TRBD2 (6 bases). The V gene's germline CDR1 is SSHAT and CDR2 FNYEAQ (reference sequence). CDR3 length: 14 amino acids.